The 21 T cell receptor beta chains reported below all come from one sample, sequenced in a study of T cell repertoires in cytomegalovirus infection. Their antigens are not known. TCRdb reprocessed the reads via MiXCR and lists one record per CDR3 protein. The data show 300,000 or so distinct CDR3 sequences, with approximately 25% seen just once and 10% to 15% held by the top ten. This sample comprised cultured PBMCs, obtained from culture after CMV antigen stimulation. These receptors were taken from a human donor in good health (CMV status not recorded). Some clones in this sample may be carry-over from other donors' samples.

The chain links TRBV4-1 to TRBJ2-1; 9 bases match TRBD2. Trimming cost V 1 base and J 0 bases; bases outside gene matches: 10. CDR3 length: 19 amino acids. Looked up from germline, CDR1 is MGHRA and CDR2 is YSYEKL. CDR3 DNA: TGCGCCAGCAGCCAAGTTGCGCTAGCGGGATTCGGCTCCTACAATGAGCAGTTCTTC. Its protein product is CASSQVALAGFGSYNEQFF.

This clonotype was detected many times. V and J are TRBV12-3 or TRBV12-4 and TRBJ1-5; weak D call: TRBD1 (5 bases). Trimming took 6 bases from V and 4 from J, leaving 10 bases between them. CDR3 length equals 13 residues. The chain's CDR3 is CASSHEGNQPQHF. The CDR3 nucleotides are TGTGCCAGCAGCCACGAGGGGAATCAGCCCCAGCATTTT.

This clonotype has only a few counts. The chain uses TRBV14 and TRBJ1-2; no firm D call. V was clipped by 0 bases and J by 4 bases, with 9 bases between them. The CDR3 consists of 14 residues. Germline V lookup: CDR1 SGHDN, CDR2 FVKESK. The CDR3 is CASSQDGPRYGYTF. CDR3 sequence (DNA): TGTGCCAGCAGCCAAGATGGGCCTCGCTATGGCTACACCTTC.

The gene calls are TRBV4-1 and TRBJ1-4, with D perhaps matching TRBD1 (6 bases). The CDR3 contains 16 residues. Germline V gene lookup returns CDR1 MGHRA and CDR2 YSYEKL. Trimming removed 4 bases from V and 6 bases from J, with 18 bases in between. The CDR3 reads CASSPQAGAGDEKLFF. The CDR3 nucleotides are TGCGCCAGCAGCCCCCAGGCGGGGGCAGGGGATGAAAAACTGTTTTTT.

J is TRBJ2-1 and V is TRBV20-1; tentatively, D is TRBD2 (6 bases). In germline, CDR1 is DFQATT, CDR2 SNEGSKA (reference sequence). Trimming removed 6 bases from V and 0 bases from J, with 15 bases in between. This CDR3 is 15 amino acids long. The CDR3 reads CSAIGAGSSYNEQFF. The CDR3 DNA reads TGCAGTGCGATAGGGGCGGGGAGCTCCTACAATGAGCAGTTCTTC.

The J gene is TRBJ2-1, the V gene TRBV4-1, with D hard to call. This CDR3 has 14 residues. CDR1 and CDR2 from the germline V gene are MGHRA and YSYEKL. Trimming left V 3 bases short and J 5 bases short, with 11 bases between. The CDR3 sequence is CASSHRSSDNEQFF. CDR3 coding DNA: TGCGCCAGCAGCCACCGGAGCTCAGACAATGAGCAGTTCTTC.

This clonotype was picked up a small number of times. The chain joins TRBV20-1 to TRBJ2-7; TRBD2 matches 9 bases. Germline CDR1 and CDR2: DFQATT and SNEGSKA (reference sequence). J was trimmed by 6 bases and V by 1 base; bases with no gene match: 22. The CDR3 sequence is 19 residues long. The CDR3 is CSARVSDRGGDSPLFEQYV. The CDR3 DNA follows: TGCAGTGCTAGAGTCTCCGACCGCGGGGGGGACTCTCCCCTTTTCGAGCAGTACGTC.

This clonotype was counted a few times. The V call is TRBV27, the J call TRBJ2-3; D perhaps matches TRBD2 (5 bases). CDR1 MNHEY and CDR2 SMNVEV come from the germline V gene (reference sequence). The CDR3 sequence is 15 residues long. The germline V and J ends were trimmed by 6 bases and 4 bases, with 17 bases remaining between them. CDR3 amino acids: CASSPLRVSADTQYF. The CDR3 DNA reads as TGTGCCAGCAGCCCTTTGAGGGTGAGCGCAGATACGCAGTATTTT.

Details on this clonotype: A much more abundant neighbour one base away suggests this may be a read error. This CDR3 is CASSGGGSCTNYEQYF. The CDR3 bases are TGTGCCAGCAGCGGGGGGGGTAGCTGCACTAACTACGAGCAGTACTTC. The rearrangement uses TRBV7-2 and TRBJ2-7; 7 bases line up with TRBD2. Per germline, CDR1 SGHTA and CDR2 FQGNSA. This CDR3 spans 16 amino acids. The trim removed 5 bases at V and 3 bases at J, leaving 13 bases unmatched.

In its sample, this clonotype was seen once. CDR3 in DNA: TGTGCCACCAGTGACCTAAAAACAACGGATCAGCCCCAGCATTTT. It specifies CATSDLKTTDQPQHF. The chain links TRBV24-1 to TRBJ1-5; no firm D call. V was shortened by 4 bases and J by 5 bases, with 14 bases between the two germline ends. Looked up from germline, CDR1 is KGHDR and CDR2 is SFDVKD. The CDR3 runs to 15 residues.

There are many counts of this clonotype. The chain recombines TRBV7-8 with TRBJ2-2; TRBD2 matches at 9 bases. The germline V gene encodes CDR1 SGHVS and CDR2 FQNEAQ. CDR3 length: 16 amino acids. Unmatched junction bases numbered 10, after V lost 5 bases and J lost 6 bases. CDR3 region: CASSQRREGLPGELFF. Here the CDR3 DNA reads TGTGCCAGCAGCCAAAGGCGGGAGGGCCTACCCGGGGAGCTGTTTTTT. The full variable domain, its missing parts supplied by reference TRBV7-8 and TRBJ2-2, is GAGVSQSPRYKVAKRGQDVALRCDPISGHVSLFWYQQALGQGPEFLTYFQNEAQLDKSGLPSDRFFAERPEGSVSTLKIQRTQQEDSAVYLCASSQRREGLPGELFFGEGSRLTVL.

This clonotype was counted a few times. The CDR3 coding sequence is TGTGCCAGCAGCTACGGGCGAGGCTGGGGCTCTGGGGCCAACGTCCTGACTTTC. It translates to CASSYGRGWGSGANVLTF. V usage is TRBV6-5 and J usage is TRBJ2-6; D not resolved. The CDR3 contains 18 residues. V was pared by 6 bases and J by 0 bases, with 18 bases between. Germline V gene sequence: CDR1 MNHEY, CDR2 SVGAGI.

This chain links TRBV5-1 with TRBJ1-1, with D maybe TRBD1 (5 bases). This CDR3 has 13 residues. CDR1 SGHRS and CDR2 YFSETQ come from the germline V gene. V was cut by 9 bases and J by 1 base, with 13 bases left in between. The CDR3: CAITQGRNTEAFF. The CDR3 DNA is TGCGCCATCACTCAGGGCAGGAACACTGAAGCTTTCTTT.

The V and J genes are TRBV6-6 and TRBJ2-1, with D maybe TRBD1 (6 bases). CDR3 size: 13 residues. From germline, CDR1 is MNHNY and CDR2 SVGAGI (reference sequence). Trimming took off 7 bases at V and 5 bases at J, with 12 bases between the two ends. The CDR3 protein is CASTLTGNNEQFF. In nucleotides, the CDR3 is TGTGCCAGCACCCTGACAGGTAACAATGAGCAGTTCTTC.

This clonotype was seen only a few times. V gene TRBV19 combines with J gene TRBJ2-1; no firm D call. Trimming took 2 bases from V and 4 from J, leaving 3 bases between them. The CDR3 length is 12 residues. Germline CDR1 reads LNHDA; CDR2 reads SQIVND (reference sequence). CDR3 sequence reads: CASSIYYNEQFF. The CDR3 nucleotides read TGTGCCAGTAGTATATATTACAATGAGCAGTTCTTC.

This clonotype has only a few counts. This chain joins TRBV7-2 and TRBJ2-1; the D gene could be TRBD1 or TRBD2 (5 bases each). V was shortened by 0 bases and J by 0 bases, with 6 bases between the two germline ends. The CDR3 totals 15 residues. CDR1 and CDR2 from the germline V gene are SGHTA and FQGNSA. CDR3 protein: CASSLAGDSYNEQFF. As DNA, the CDR3 is TGTGCCAGCAGCTTAGCGGGGGACTCCTACAATGAGCAGTTCTTC.

This clonotype was detected once. Being one base from a much bigger clone, this may be a read error. The V and J genes are TRBV18 and TRBJ2-1; no reliable D call. This CDR3 contains 15 residues. The germline V gene has CDR1 KGHSH and CDR2 LQKENI. The CDR3 nucleotides read TGTACCAGCTCACCACGGCCAGGTGGAAACAATGAGCAGTTCTTC. This sequence encodes CTSSPRPGGNNEQFF. The whole variable domain, filled in from reference TRBV18 and TRBJ2-1, reads NAGVMQNPRHLVRRRGQEARLRCSPMKGHSHVYWYRQLPEEGLKFMVYLQKENIIDESGMPKERFSAEFPKEGPSILRIQQVVRGDSAAYFCTSSPRPGGNNEQFFGPGTRLTVL.

This clonotype was recorded a few times. V gene TRBV18 combines with J gene TRBJ1-1; 10 positions match TRBD1. V lost 6 bases to trimming and J lost 6 bases; unmatched junction nucleotides: 4. Germline V CDR1 and CDR2: KGHSH, LQKENI. The CDR3 is made up of 13 amino acids. CDR3 sequence: CASSPGQGPEAFF. Here the CDR3 DNA reads TGTGCCAGCTCTCCGGGACAGGGGCCTGAAGCTTTCTTT. The entire variable domain, with the rest obtained from reference TRBV18 and TRBJ1-1, is as follows: NAGVMQNPRHLVRRRGQEARLRCSPMKGHSHVYWYRQLPEEGLKFMVYLQKENIIDESGMPKERFSAEFPKEGPSILRIQQVVRGDSAAYFCASSPGQGPEAFFGQGTRLTVV.

The gene calls are TRBV10-2 and TRBJ2-1; 13 nucleotides line up with TRBD2. CDR3 size: 14 residues. Germline assignment: CDR1 WSHSY and CDR2 SAAADI. J was trimmed by 7 bases and V by 6 bases; bases with no gene match: 3. In nucleotides, the CDR3 is TGCGCCAGCAGGATGGGACTAGCGGGAAATGAGCAGTTCTTC. Translated: CASRMGLAGNEQFF.

CDR3 loop: CASSQRPDTQYF. CDR3 sequence (DNA): TGTGCCAGCAGTCAGCGTCCAGATACGCAGTATTTT. The rearrangement links TRBV27 to TRBJ2-3; D is unclear. Germline V CDR1 and CDR2: MNHEY, SMNVEV (reference sequence). The CDR3 is made up of 12 amino acids. The V end lost 5 bases, the J end lost 4 bases, and 7 bases lay between the germline ends.

This chain joins TRBV3-1 and TRBJ2-1; D remains unclear. Trimming removed 0 bases at V and 12 bases at J, with 9 bases between. The CDR3 length is 12 residues. Germline V gene sequence: CDR1 LGHDT, CDR2 YNNKEL (reference sequence). CDR3: CASSQEFGGQFF. CDR3 coding DNA: TGTGCCAGCAGCCAAGAGTTTGGTGGGCAGTTCTTC.